This T cell receptor (beta chain) was sequenced in a study of CD8+ T cells in alopecia areata (dated by TCRdb to between 2017 and 2018). In the study overall: The treated patients, all with moderate-to-severe alopecia areata, were enrolled in an open-label pilot trial of oral tofacitinib given at 5 to 10 mg twice daily. High-throughput TCRbeta sequencing was used to examine T cell clonal expansion in alopecia areata in both the C3H/HeJ mouse model and human patients. Disease severity in treated patients was measured with the SALT score, which quantifies the percentage of affected scalp surface area. TCRbeta CDR3 regions were amplified by immunoSEQ multiplex PCR with 35 Vbeta forward and 13 Jbeta reverse primers. RNA was obtained with the PAXgene miRNA kit for fixed scalp, the miRNeasy kit for PBMCs, and the RNeasy kit for mouse skin. Biopsies were taken from tofacitinib-treated patients at baseline and again at 4 and 24 weeks into treatment, and several of those patients also had a later scalp biopsy. In humans, TCRbeta sequencing was performed on scalp tissue and on sorted CD4+ and CD8+ peripheral blood T cells from healthy controls and from patients with patchy or totalis/universalis alopecia areata. Clonality in the scalp was compared among normal scalp (n=4), patchy alopecia areata scalp (n=8), and alopecia totalis/universalis scalp (n=8). Patients stayed on tofacitinib for 6 to 18 months and then had 6 months of follow-up off drug so that delayed response and recurrence could be assessed. Study-wide findings and limitations: With tofacitinib, both scalp clonality and the number of expanded CD8+ clones among the top 100 scalp clones went down significantly. Because the treated cohort was small and included a single nonresponder, larger studies are needed to assess links between baseline CD8+ expansion and response. Compared with normal scalp, lesional scalp had higher clonality and more expanded CD8+ clones, particularly in alopecia totalis/universalis, a pattern that suggests antigenic drive. Shared TCR sequences between patients were less evident than in mice, which may be partly attributable to HLA diversity in the patient population. Many expanded lesional clones were found to persist in scalp and blood during tofacitinib treatment, and relapse after treatment cessation may be partly explained by this persistence. Resident alphabeta T cells in normal human skin are also sequenced, complicating scalp TCR repertoire analysis, unlike mouse skin dominated by gammadelta T cells.

The library was prepared using the immunoSEQ multiplex PCR assay. To provide template for TCR sequencing, every sample had RNA extracted and reverse transcribed into cDNA. SuperScript III was used for first-strand cDNA synthesis, primed with a 2:1 mix of oligo-dT and random hexamers. Amplification bias was assessed with a synthetic immune receptor repertoire, and residual bias was removed computationally. Per the original workflow: Raw reads were preprocessed for error removal, and CDR3 was defined according to IMGT conventions as running from the conserved cysteine to phenylalanine. Clonality was calculated as 1 minus Shannon entropy normalized by log2 of the number of productive unique TCRs. Whether scalp clones were CD4 or CD8 was inferred by matching scalp TCRbeta sequences against CD4 and CD8 repertoires sorted from blood. TCRdb took over this immuneACCESS table, retaining in-frame rearrangements with V and J assigned. Such tables are incomplete; in checked studies, under half of the missing clones stem from an unresolved V gene, and the remainder is unexplained. That table furnishes V, J and clone size, whereas the DNA furnished D and trimming. This sample has roughly 140,000 clones in its table, and roughly four fifths of those were observed once. The ten largest clones take up 25% of the sample.

What this sample's time point label stands for: around 4 weeks on oral tofacitinib. The label giving this sample's treatment or condition can be read as: oral pan-JAK inhibitor, 5-10 mg twice daily. Peripheral blood and lesional scalp punch biopsies were obtained from patients with alopecia areata. PBMCs were separated by density centrifugation and stained for CD3, CD4 and CD8, after which CD4+ and CD8+ T cells were sorted on a FACSAria. With regard to this clone: The antigen it recognizes is unknown. There are no base qualities to consult, and no much larger clone falls within one base.

From its cysteine to its phenylalanine, the CDR3 spans 15 amino acids. Just the 45-base CDR3 DNA is kept, in frame starting at base 1. Trimming at the junction amounts to 8 bases on V and 2 bases on J, and the germline ends lie 13 bases apart. The germline V gene (reference sequence) sets CDR1 to MNHNY and CDR2 to SVGAGI. This specimen consisted of CD8+ T cells sorted from blood, obtained at week 4, from a patient treated with tofacitinib. In this chain, TRBV6-6 is recombined with TRBJ2-6, with an unclear D gene assignment. This sequence was found in a human donor with alopecia areata. The CDR3 reads as follows: CASGSWATGANVLTF. In nucleotide form, the sequence is TGTGCCAGCGGAAGTTGGGCGACTGGGGCCAACGTCCTGACTTTC.